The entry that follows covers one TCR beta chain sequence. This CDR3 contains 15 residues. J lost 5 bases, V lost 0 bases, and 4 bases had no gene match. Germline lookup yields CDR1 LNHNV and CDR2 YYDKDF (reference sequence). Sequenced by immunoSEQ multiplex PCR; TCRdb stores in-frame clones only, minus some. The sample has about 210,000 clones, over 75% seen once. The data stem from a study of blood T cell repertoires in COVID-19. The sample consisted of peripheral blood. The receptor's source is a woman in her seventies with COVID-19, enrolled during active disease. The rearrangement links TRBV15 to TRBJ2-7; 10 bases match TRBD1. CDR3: CATSRDGDRGNEQYF. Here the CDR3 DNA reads TGTGCCACCAGCAGAGATGGGGACAGGGGTAACGAGCAGTACTTC.